This T cell receptor (beta chain) was retrieved from a study of cytomegalovirus exposure and HLA in healthy donors. The CDR3 has 13 residues. Between the trimmed V and J ends, which lost 4 bases and 8 bases, there was a span of 15 bases. Germline CDR1 and CDR2: SGHVS and FQNEAQ. PCR used 60 Vbeta primers and 13 Jbeta primers. Sequencing was performed with immunoSEQ multiplex PCR; in TCRdb, only in-frame clones are kept and a portion is missing. The sample has approximately 130,000 clones; 65% to 85% are singletons. Notes on the study in general: Later analysis showed TCR association rates varying by HLA locus, highest for DRB1 and lowest for HLA-C. Associated with cytomegalovirus, according to the listing, were some 150 TCR beta chains. Prediction of most subjects' HLA-A and HLA-B alleles by TCR beta sequences was reportedly accurate. V- and J-gene trimming of TCR beta was linked (in a later analysis) to a missense DCLRE1C variant.

About this clone: Its antigen is unknown. At the DNA level, this CDR3 is encoded by other sequences in the same sample as well.

The chain carries TRBV7-8 and TRBJ2-7; tentatively, D is TRBD1 (5 bases). Source material: PBMCs. The sequence came from a boy younger than 18 in good health and CMV-seronegative. The CDR3 region is CASSWGGLGKQYF. CDR3 sequence (DNA): TGTGCCAGCAGCTGGGGCGGTTTGGGAAAGCAGTACTTC.